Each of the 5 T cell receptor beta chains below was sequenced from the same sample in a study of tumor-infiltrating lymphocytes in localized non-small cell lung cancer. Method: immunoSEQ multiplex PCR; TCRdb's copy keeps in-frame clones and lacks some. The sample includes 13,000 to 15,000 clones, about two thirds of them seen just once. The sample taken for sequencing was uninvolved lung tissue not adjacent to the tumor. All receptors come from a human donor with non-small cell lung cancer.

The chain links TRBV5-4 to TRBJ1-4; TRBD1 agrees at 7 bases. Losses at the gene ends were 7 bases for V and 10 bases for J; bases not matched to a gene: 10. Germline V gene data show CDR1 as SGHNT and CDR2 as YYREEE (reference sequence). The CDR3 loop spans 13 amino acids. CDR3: CASADGQGGKLFF. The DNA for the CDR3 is TGTGCCAGCGCGGATGGGCAGGGGGGAAAACTGTTTTTT.

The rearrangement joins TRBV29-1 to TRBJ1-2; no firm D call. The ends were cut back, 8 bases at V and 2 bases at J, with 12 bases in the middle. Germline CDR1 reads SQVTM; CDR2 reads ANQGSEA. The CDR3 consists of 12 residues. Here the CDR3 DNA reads TGCAGCCTTTGGGTGGTAAACTATGGCTACACCTTC. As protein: CSLWVVNYGYTF.

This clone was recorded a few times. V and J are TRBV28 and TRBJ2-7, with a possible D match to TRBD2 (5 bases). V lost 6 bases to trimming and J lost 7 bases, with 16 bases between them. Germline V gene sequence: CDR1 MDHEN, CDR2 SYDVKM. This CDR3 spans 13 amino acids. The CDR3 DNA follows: TGTGCCAGCAGGGTTGGAGGTCAAAGGGAGCAGTACTTC. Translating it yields CASRVGGQREQYF.

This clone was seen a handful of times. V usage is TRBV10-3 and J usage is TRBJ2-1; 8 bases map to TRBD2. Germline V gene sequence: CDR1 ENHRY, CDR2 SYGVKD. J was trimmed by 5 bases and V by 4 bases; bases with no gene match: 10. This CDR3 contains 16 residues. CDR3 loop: CAISGPTGGNNNEQFF. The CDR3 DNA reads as TGTGCCATCAGTGGACCCACGGGGGGGAATAACAATGAGCAGTTCTTC.

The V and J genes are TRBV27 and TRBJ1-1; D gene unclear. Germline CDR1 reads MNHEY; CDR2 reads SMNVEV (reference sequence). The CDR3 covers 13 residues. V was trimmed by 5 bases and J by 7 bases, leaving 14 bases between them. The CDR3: CASSLTASVEAFF. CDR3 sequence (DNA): TGTGCCAGCAGTCTCACCGCCAGCGTTGAAGCTTTCTTT.